This T cell receptor beta chain was sequenced in a study of human T cells and chemical hapten exposure. Background on the study: The study enrolled mostly female patients with alopecia areata, totalis or universalis.

This clonotype was seen more than once but under ten times. Time point given: patch test 1, 2 weeks after DPC sensitization. The treatment: therapeutic diphenylcyclopropenone sensitization with weekly scalp DPC. In TCRdb, the RACE reads were re-called with MiXCR into one record per CDR3 protein. The sample records fewer than 400,000 distinct CDR3 sequences, around 7% being singletons. The V end lost 4 bases, the J end lost 7 bases, and 20 bases lay between the germline ends. The CDR3 has 15 amino acids. Looked up from germline, CDR1 is MDHEN and CDR2 is SYDVKM. The genes are TRBV28 and TRBJ2-7, with D perhaps given as TRBD1 or TRBD2 (5 bases each). The starting material was whole blood, obtained in connection with sensitization to the hapten diphenylcyclopropenone (DPC). The clonotype was recovered from a woman aged 18-29 years with alopecia areata. Some clones in this sample may be carry-over from other donors' samples. The CDR3 region is CASSSLSGPTLEQYF. CDR3 nucleotide sequence: TGTGCCAGCAGTTCACTCTCGGGACCGACCCTAGAGCAGTACTTC.